Presented here are 5 T cell receptor beta chains from one specimen sequenced in a study of identical twins. Using its own MiXCR run on the 5' RACE reads, TCRdb lists one record per CDR3 protein. The sample includes 500,000 to 700,000 distinct CDR3 sequences, around 7.5% of them seen just once. The same sample was also used in a study of yellow fever vaccine responses in identical twins.

Sequencing was done on a sample of PBMCs. These receptors all come from a woman aged 18 to 35 in good health.

This clonotype was picked up many times. The genes are TRBV18 and TRBJ2-5, with D uncertain. The CDR3 extends over 13 amino acids. CDR1 and CDR2 from the germline V gene are KGHSH and LQKENI. V dropped 4 bases and J dropped 0 bases, with 6 bases sitting between them. The CDR3: CASSQGHQETQYF. Here the CDR3 DNA reads TGTGCCAGCTCACAGGGCCACCAAGAGACCCAGTACTTC.

The V and J genes are TRBV9 and TRBJ2-1, with D possibly being TRBD1 (6 bases). Germline assignment: CDR1 SGDLS and CDR2 YYNGEE. The germline V and J ends were trimmed by 2 bases and 1 base, with 10 bases remaining between them. The CDR3 is made up of 15 amino acids. CDR3 region: CASSVGDTSYNEQFF. CDR3 DNA: TGTGCCAGCAGCGTCGGGGACACGTCCTACAATGAGCAGTTCTTC.

The genes are TRBV2 and TRBJ2-7; D remains ambiguous. V was clipped by 7 bases and J by 2 bases, with 12 bases between them. Germline V gene lookup returns CDR1 SNHLY and CDR2 FYNNEI. This CDR3 has 13 amino acids. The CDR3, as DNA: TGTGCCAGCACCGGACGGACGACCTACGAGCAGTACTTC. Translation gives CASTGRTTYEQYF.

This clonotype showed up many times. V usage is TRBV5-1 and J usage is TRBJ1-5, with D perhaps matching TRBD1 (5 bases). Germline values: CDR1 SGHRS, CDR2 YFSETQ. The CDR3 sequence is 15 residues long. V was cut by 2 bases and J by 3 bases, with 12 bases left in between. The CDR3 region is CASSLSGFPNQPQHF. CDR3 nucleotides: TGCGCCAGCAGCTTATCAGGGTTCCCCAATCAGCCCCAGCATTTT.

This clonotype was counted between two and nine times. The V and J genes are TRBV2 and TRBJ2-7; TRBD1 might be the D (6 bases). The CDR3 is 17 residues long. With 3 bases removed from V and 0 bases from J, the gap between germline ends came to 18 bases. Looked up from germline, CDR1 is SNHLY and CDR2 is FYNNEI. The chain's CDR3 is CASSDNLDSLSSYEQYF. CDR3 coding DNA: TGTGCCAGCAGTGACAACCTGGACAGCTTGAGCTCCTACGAGCAGTACTTC.